The T cell receptor (beta chain) under discussion was sequenced for a study of multiple sclerosis patients with progressive multifocal leukoencephalopathy. TCRdb keeps only in-frame clones here, not all; method: immunoSEQ multiplex PCR. The sample holds some 31,000 clones; about 88% are singletons and the top ten take about 3.2%. Time point meaning: time of PML onset. PML was diagnosed clinically and by MRI, then confirmed by JC virus DNA in cerebrospinal fluid. Natalizumab-treated patients developed PML between roughly 15 and 56 months into natalizumab therapy. All patients had prior interferon beta, and all PML patients were female. At PML onset, T3 blood samples were taken. Only one count was recorded for this clone. Germline-derived CDR1 and CDR2 are SGHTA and FQGTGA. The CDR3 contains 14 residues. The ends were cut back, 0 bases at V and 3 bases at J, with 8 bases in the middle.

This chain connects TRBV7-3 to TRBJ1-1; D remains ambiguous. Here the sequenced sample was PBMCs, taken from a patient treated with natalizumab. The TCR comes from a human donor with progressive multifocal leukoencephalopathy. The CDR3 loop is CASSLTPGDTEAFF. In nucleotides, the CDR3 is TGTGCCAGCAGCTTAACCCCCGGGGACACTGAAGCTTTCTTT.